The rows below give T cell receptor beta chains drawn from one sample of a study of T cells expressing NK-cell markers. TCRdb re-called the 5' RACE reads; one entry per CDR3 protein, DNA not given. This repertoire includes some 120,000 distinct CDR3 sequences. Input material: blood T cells: a sorted CD56 or NKG2C T cell subset, CD4+ or CD8+ T cells, or bulk PBMC T cells (not recorded which). The source of these receptors is a woman aged 18 to 75 in good health. The CDR3 runs from the conserved cysteine through the conserved F or W. Clone size is given for some rows only: seen once, a few or many times, or a class if the clone is expanded.

clone_size: .; j_call: TRBJ2-3; v_call: TRBV29-1; cdr3_aa: CSTLLAGTQYF
clone_size: .; j_call: TRBJ1-1; v_call: TRBV7-6; cdr3_aa: CASSPRTGEVNTEAFF
clone_size: .; j_call: TRBJ2-1; v_call: TRBV14; cdr3_aa: CASSQVAVHNEQFF
clone_size: .; j_call: TRBJ2-1; v_call: TRBV7-9; cdr3_aa: CASSLEREKQFF
clone_size: .; j_call: TRBJ2-3; v_call: TRBV27; cdr3_aa: CASSIGEGPDTQYF
clone_size: .; j_call: TRBJ2-3; v_call: TRBV4-3; cdr3_aa: CASSQGREPDTQYF
clone_size: .; j_call: TRBJ2-7; v_call: TRBV12-3/TRBV12-4; cdr3_aa: CASGTGDRPYEQYF
clone_size: .; j_call: TRBJ1-1; v_call: TRBV9; cdr3_aa: CASSPPRRTDRKDTEAFF
clone_size: .; j_call: TRBJ2-2; v_call: TRBV20-1; cdr3_aa: CSARATGELFF
clone_size: .; j_call: TRBJ2-2; v_call: TRBV12-3/TRBV12-4; cdr3_aa: CASSFWDFGDTGELFF
clone_size: .; j_call: TRBJ2-7; v_call: TRBV5-6; cdr3_aa: CASSLGTGFLEQYF
clone_size: .; j_call: TRBJ1-6; v_call: TRBV7-2; cdr3_aa: CASSFRVDSYNSPLHF
clone_size: .; j_call: TRBJ2-1; v_call: TRBV6-2/TRBV6-3; cdr3_aa: CASGLSGDEQFF
clone_size: medium-sized; j_call: TRBJ1-2; v_call: TRBV24-1; cdr3_aa: CATKPQGLYGYTF
clone_size: .; j_call: TRBJ2-2; v_call: TRBV7-8; cdr3_aa: CASTYSSSGELFF
clone_size: .; j_call: TRBJ1-1; v_call: TRBV20-1; cdr3_aa: CSARPLRDTEAFF
clone_size: .; j_call: TRBJ2-7; v_call: TRBV3-1; cdr3_aa: CASSQIPDSSYEQYF
clone_size: .; j_call: TRBJ2-3; v_call: TRBV7-9; cdr3_aa: CASSPFSGADTQYF
clone_size: .; j_call: TRBJ1-2; v_call: TRBV5-1; cdr3_aa: CASSFGGEGYTF
clone_size: .; j_call: TRBJ1-4; v_call: TRBV30; cdr3_aa: CAWRDKTGELEKLFF
clone_size: .; j_call: TRBJ2-7; v_call: TRBV9; cdr3_aa: CASSDRGSSFDEQYF
clone_size: .; j_call: TRBJ1-1; v_call: TRBV12-3/TRBV12-4; cdr3_aa: CASTRTGGSVTEAFF
clone_size: .; j_call: TRBJ1-1; v_call: TRBV6-1; cdr3_aa: CASEHPPETEAFF
clone_size: .; j_call: TRBJ2-1; v_call: TRBV4-2; cdr3_aa: CASSQEGQSSYNEQFF
clone_size: .; j_call: TRBJ1-2; v_call: TRBV29-1; cdr3_aa: CSVDLIGQTNYGYTF
clone_size: .; j_call: TRBJ2-1; v_call: TRBV7-9; cdr3_aa: CASSLALGDNEQFF
clone_size: .; j_call: TRBJ2-1; v_call: TRBV9; cdr3_aa: CASSPGGLGYNEQFF
clone_size: .; j_call: TRBJ1-1; v_call: TRBV7-9; cdr3_aa: CASSLYNAENTEAFF
clone_size: .; j_call: TRBJ2-2; v_call: TRBV29-1; cdr3_aa: CSVEREGSDTGELFF
clone_size: .; j_call: TRBJ2-2; v_call: TRBV6-4; cdr3_aa: CASSPTSSNTGELFF
clone_size: .; j_call: TRBJ2-7; v_call: TRBV6-2/TRBV6-3; cdr3_aa: CASSYGQTGSAYEQYF
clone_size: .; j_call: TRBJ2-1; v_call: TRBV13; cdr3_aa: CASSPRIGVDGNEQFF
clone_size: .; j_call: TRBJ2-2; v_call: TRBV7-2; cdr3_aa: CASSLHGEDTGELFF
clone_size: .; j_call: TRBJ2-5; v_call: TRBV4-3; cdr3_aa: CASSQDRLAGHSGETQYF
clone_size: .; j_call: TRBJ2-1; v_call: TRBV27; cdr3_aa: CASSGGEKPYNEQFF
clone_size: .; j_call: TRBJ1-1; v_call: TRBV9; cdr3_aa: CASSVVGGGGADTEAFF
clone_size: .; j_call: TRBJ1-1; v_call: TRBV5-6; cdr3_aa: CASSWGGQGHTEAFF
clone_size: .; j_call: TRBJ2-7; v_call: TRBV7-9; cdr3_aa: CASSPRGDEQYF
clone_size: .; j_call: TRBJ2-7; v_call: TRBV7-8; cdr3_aa: CASSLATSGDYEQYF
clone_size: .; j_call: TRBJ2-7; v_call: TRBV7-2; cdr3_aa: CASSLENTYEQYF
clone_size: .; j_call: TRBJ2-7; v_call: TRBV10-3; cdr3_aa: CAISESTGASYEQYF
clone_size: .; j_call: TRBJ1-4; v_call: TRBV12-3/TRBV12-4; cdr3_aa: CASSSGLSPYEKLFF
clone_size: .; j_call: TRBJ2-7; v_call: TRBV9; cdr3_aa: CASSPGTEAYEQYF
clone_size: .; j_call: TRBJ2-6; v_call: TRBV9; cdr3_aa: CASSTSGANVLTF
clone_size: .; j_call: TRBJ1-1; v_call: TRBV20-1; cdr3_aa: CSARDVEGDTEAFF
clone_size: .; j_call: TRBJ1-2; v_call: TRBV19; cdr3_aa: CASSIGAHSGYTF
clone_size: .; j_call: TRBJ2-1; v_call: TRBV5-6; cdr3_aa: CASSERNFRGNEQFF
clone_size: .; j_call: TRBJ2-7; v_call: TRBV30; cdr3_aa: CAWSVLRGWEQYF
clone_size: .; j_call: TRBJ1-1; v_call: TRBV19; cdr3_aa: CASSTPGSAEAFF
clone_size: .; j_call: TRBJ2-1; v_call: TRBV6-5; cdr3_aa: CASSYSASGGSSYNEQFF
clone_size: medium-sized; j_call: TRBJ1-2; v_call: TRBV24-1; cdr3_aa: CATKPAGYYGYTF
clone_size: .; j_call: TRBJ2-7; v_call: TRBV27; cdr3_aa: CASSYRGQLYEQYF
clone_size: .; j_call: TRBJ2-1; v_call: TRBV5-1; cdr3_aa: CASSLWDREYNEQFF
clone_size: .; j_call: TRBJ2-3; v_call: TRBV5-4; cdr3_aa: CASSGGTGEAADTQYF
clone_size: .; j_call: TRBJ2-3; v_call: TRBV7-9; cdr3_aa: CASSLAGATDTQYF
clone_size: .; j_call: TRBJ2-2; v_call: TRBV4-3; cdr3_aa: CASSRSRGTGELFF
clone_size: .; j_call: TRBJ2-1; v_call: TRBV4-3; cdr3_aa: CASSQRLAGEYNEQFF
clone_size: .; j_call: TRBJ2-5; v_call: TRBV4-3; cdr3_aa: CASSQDPTSGRRETQYF
clone_size: .; j_call: TRBJ2-7; v_call: TRBV7-9; cdr3_aa: CASSLVLAETYEQYF